This TCR beta chain is from a study of T cell responses to AZD1222 COVID-19 vaccine. Second-dose groups at about 4 or about 12 weeks were pooled. General study results and limits: At 160-218 and 743-854, vaccine-associated CD4 TCRs were dominant, and they spanned spike.

The table came from immunoSEQ multiplex PCR; TCRdb's copy has only in-frame clones and leaves some out. Of 120,000 to 150,000 clones detected, 86% appear once; the ten largest clones hold less than 6%. In regard to this clone: The antigen is undetermined.

This CDR3 comprises 14 residues. Germline assignment: CDR1 LNHDA and CDR2 SQIVND (reference sequence). V was pared by 7 bases and J by 1 base, with 7 bases of the junction left unmatched. This rearrangement joins TRBV19 to TRBJ2-7, with TRBD1 identical over 7 bases. This receptor was obtained from an adult who received the AZD1222 COVID-19 vaccine. The sequencing here drew on peripheral blood, taken 28 days after the second AZD1222 dose. CDR3 DNA sequence: TGTGCCAGTAAGAAACAGGGGCCATCCTACGAGCAGTACTTC. It is translated as CASKKQGPSYEQYF. The full variable domain, its missing parts supplied by reference TRBV19 and TRBJ2-7, is DGGITQSPKYLFRKEGQNVTLSCEQNLNHDAMYWYRQDPGQGLRLIYYSQIVNDFQKGDIAEGYSVSREKKESFPLTVTSAQKNPTAFYLCASKKQGPSYEQYFGPGTRLTVT.